The rows below give T cell receptor beta chains drawn from one sample of a study of read filtering for tumor transcriptome and immune sequencing. TCRdb reprocessed the reads via MiXCR and lists one record per CDR3 protein. Of about 62,000 distinct CDR3 sequences in the sample, roughly a fifth were seen once. The sequencing input was a population of CD138-negative cells sorted from bone marrow. All receptors come from a donor aged 40 or over with multiple myeloma. Each CDR3 is given with its conserved first and last residue. D genes are given only for firm matches. Clone sizes are given selectively: once, few, many, or a class where the clone is expanded.

J gene	clone size	V gene	D gene	CDR3 DNA	CDR3 protein
TRBJ2-5	many	TRBV7-8	TRBD2	TGTGCCAGCAGCCCGACTAGCGGGAGTTTGGAGACCCAGTACTTC	CASSPTSGSLETQYF
TRBJ2-1	many	TRBV15	.	TGTGCCACCAGCAGGGACTTCTACAATGAGCAGTTCTTC	CATSRDFYNEQFF
TRBJ2-1	many	TRBV7-3	.	TGTGCCAGCAGCTCCGCTGCTGGAGGGCAGTTCTTC	CASSSAAGGQFF
TRBJ2-1	many	TRBV19	TRBD1	TGTGCCAGTAGTGGCCGGGACAGGGGGCACTCCTACAATGAGCAGTTCTTC	CASSGRDRGHSYNEQFF
TRBJ2-7	many	TRBV11-2	TRBD1	TGTGCCAGCAGCGCCATGACAGGGGACTACGAGCAGTACTTC	CASSAMTGDYEQYF
TRBJ2-1	.	TRBV5-6	TRBD2	TGTGCCAGCAACTTAGGACTAGCGGGCATGGATGAGCAGTTCTTC	CASNLGLAGMDEQFF
TRBJ2-1	few	TRBV10-2	TRBD2	TGCGCCAGCAGTAAGGGGGGCGGGGGGACCTACAATGAGCAGTTCTTC	CASSKGGGGTYNEQFF
TRBJ2-1	few	TRBV5-1	TRBD2	TGCGCCAGCAGCTTAACTAGCGGGAGGGCCTACAATGAGCAGTTCTTC	CASSLTSGRAYNEQFF
TRBJ2-1	many	TRBV5-1	TRBD2	TGCGCCAGCAGCTTCGGGACTAGCGGTACCAATGAGCAGTTCTTC	CASSFGTSGTNEQFF
TRBJ2-5	many	TRBV5-1	.	TGCGCCAGCAGCTTAGGGCGGAACTTCCAAGAGACCCAGTACTTC	CASSLGRNFQETQYF
TRBJ1-5	many	TRBV20-1	.	TGCAGTGCTAACGGGAATAGCAATCAGCCCCAGCATTTT	CSANGNSNQPQHF
TRBJ1-4	.	TRBV7-9	.	TGTGCCAGCAGCTTAGCCAGGGGAGGTGAAAAACTGTTTTTT	CASSLARGGEKLFF
TRBJ2-5	many	TRBV5-6	.	TGTGCCAGCAGCTTGGGGGGCGGGGCCAGAGAGACCCAGTACTTC	CASSLGGGARETQYF
TRBJ2-5	many	TRBV20-1	.	TGCAGTGCTAGAGCTCTTACTAGTTTGGAGACCCAGTACTTC	CSARALTSLETQYF
TRBJ2-1	.	TRBV12-3/TRBV12-4	TRBD1	TGTGCCAGCAGTCCAACAGGGGGCTACGGTGAGCAGTTCTTC	CASSPTGGYGEQFF
TRBJ2-5	.	TRBV5-4	TRBD2	TGTGCCAGCAGCTCCGGGACTAGCGGGTATCAAGAGACCCAGTACTTC	CASSSGTSGYQETQYF
TRBJ1-2	few	TRBV7-9	.	TGTGCCAGCAGCCCCCTCGGGGGTTCTCATGGCTACACCTTC	CASSPLGGSHGYTF
TRBJ1-1	many	TRBV3-1	TRBD1	TGTGCCAGCAGCTCGGGACAGGGGAGGGATGAAGCTTTCTTT	CASSSGQGRDEAFF
TRBJ2-5	many	TRBV3-1	.	TGTGCCAGCAGCCCCCTTCGGATAGTGGAGACCCAGTACTTC	CASSPLRIVETQYF
TRBJ2-7	many	TRBV4-1	TRBD1	TGCGCCAGCAGCCAAGATCCAGGGGGCGAAACCTACGAGCAGTACTTC	CASSQDPGGETYEQYF
TRBJ2-4	many	TRBV6-6	TRBD2	TGTGCCAGCAGTTACTTAAGACTAGCGGGGCAGCTGGAGGCCAAAAACATTCAGTACTTC	CASSYLRLAGQLEAKNIQYF
TRBJ2-1	many	TRBV30	TRBD2	TGTGCCTGGGACACTAGCGGGGGCTTCTACAATGAGCAGTTCTTC	CAWDTSGGFYNEQFF
TRBJ1-2	.	TRBV19	TRBD1	TGTGCCAGTTGTACACAGGGGGTCGCATCCTACACCTTC	CASCTQGVASYTF
TRBJ2-7	many	TRBV14	.	TGTGCCAGCAGCCAAGAGCAGGGGACCTACGAGCAGTACTTC	CASSQEQGTYEQYF
TRBJ2-5	many	TRBV5-1	TRBD1	TGCGCCAGCTCCCCCCCGGGACAGCGCCAAGAGACCCAGTACTTC	CASSPPGQRQETQYF